This TCR beta chain was obtained from a study of blood T cell repertoires in COVID-19 (dated by TCRdb to the early 2020s). In terms of the full investigation: Collaborator samples came from the United States, Italy and Spain and covered acute and convalescent phases of COVID-19. The prospective study material was composed of cDNA or gDNA derived from T cells, B-cell-depleted T cells, or PBMCs. Subjects who had been exposed to COVID-19, were actively infected with it, or had recovered from it provided the deeply sampled blood TCRbeta repertoires that made up the dataset. The repertoires were released in a freely available public database meant as a resource for research on the immune response to SARS-CoV-2. The samples were drawn from the first 160 participants of the ongoing ImmuneRACE study and from 1,254 subjects provided by 6 global collaborators. The sample metadata nearly always contained a de-identified subject ID, COVID-19 status, age in years and sex. HLA class I and class II types, where available, came from metadata supplied by the sample provider rather than from assay-based typing.

TCRbeta CDR3 regions were amplified from genomic DNA using the immunoSEQ Assay, a bias-controlled multiplex PCR. In the source study's methods: The number of nucleated cells in each sample was estimated from the amplification of reference gene primers within the assay. Sequence reads were collapsed and filtered to measure the absolute abundance of every unique TCRbeta CDR3 rearrangement. For each sample, productive Simpson clonality was calculated by taking the square root of Simpson's diversity index across productive rearrangements. The immuneACCESS repertoire file appears here via TCRdb, limited to in-frame rearrangements. These files lack a portion of the clones; in checked studies, under half of the deficit traces to unresolved V genes, and the cause of the others is not known. That table gives V, J and clone size, and the DNA gave D and trimming. The sample yields about 480,000 clones; roughly 89% were counted once. Of the sample, approximately 0.9% falls within the top ten clones.

Broader findings and caveats from the paper: How much clinical and demographic metadata was included differed by source and by participant, and the metadata was provided uncurated.

The table lists this clone with a count of one. What antigen it recognizes has not been identified. No much larger clone is present one base from it, and per-base qualities are unavailable. One collaborating source in Seattle enrolled patients while the patients were actively infected and followed the patients over time throughout the course of disease. Collaborating institutions collected whole blood in K2EDTA tubes following their own protocols. For TCRbeta analysis, collaborators shipped samples in one of three forms: frozen whole blood, isolated PBMCs, or DNA extracted from either of those sample types. CDR1 MNHEY and CDR2 SVGAGI were looked up in the germline V gene. Including the terminal cysteine and phenylalanine, the CDR3 comprises 15 residues. Here the CDR3 DNA is all that survives: 45 bases in frame from base 1. Trimming removed 0 bases from V and 5 bases from J, leaving 14 bases between the germline ends.

The chain is assembled from TRBV6-5 and TRBJ2-7, and the D gene may be TRBD2, 6 bases matching. The sequencing sample was made of peripheral blood. This clonotype was obtained from a man between 18 and 35 years old with COVID-19, enrolled during active disease. The DNA is TGTGCCAGCAGTTACTCGACCGGGGGAGGTGACGAGCAGTACTTC. This translates into CASSYSTGGGDEQYF.